Listed here is a single T cell receptor (beta chain). What it binds is unknown. This sample was taken from a study of post-analysis software for immune sequencing data. The CDR3 has 15 residues. V was shortened by 0 bases and J by 0 bases, with 9 bases between the two germline ends. CDR1 is SGHRS and CDR2 is YFSETQ in the germline V gene. Study findings and constraints: There were roughly 5 TRBV segments more frequent in patients than controls, and TRBV5-6, TRBV5-1 and TRBV20-1 were among them.

Libraries were made from TCR beta cDNA, and they carried unique molecular identifiers. Each CDR3 protein gets one entry after TCRdb re-called the PCR reads with MiXCR. The data show 650,000 to 850,000 distinct CDR3 sequences, around 53% seen once. The sequenced material came from blood. The origin of this receptor is a girl aged 10-17 years with multiple sclerosis. The chain employs TRBV5-1 and TRBJ1-2, with unresolved D. In nucleotides, the CDR3 is TGCGCCAGCAGCTTGGGCACAAAGACTAACTATGGCTACACCTTC. Amino acids: CASSLGTKTNYGYTF.